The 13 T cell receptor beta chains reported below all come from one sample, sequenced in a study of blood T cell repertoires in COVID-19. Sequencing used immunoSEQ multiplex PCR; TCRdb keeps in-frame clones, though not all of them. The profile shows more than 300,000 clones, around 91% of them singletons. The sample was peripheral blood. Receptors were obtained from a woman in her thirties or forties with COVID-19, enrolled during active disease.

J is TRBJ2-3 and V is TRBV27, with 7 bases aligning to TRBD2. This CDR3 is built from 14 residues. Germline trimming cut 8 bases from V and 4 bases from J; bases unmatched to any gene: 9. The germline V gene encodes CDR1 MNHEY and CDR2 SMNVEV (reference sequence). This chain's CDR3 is CASGRGRFADTQYF. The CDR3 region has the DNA TGTGCCAGCGGGAGGGGTCGTTTCGCAGATACGCAGTATTTT.

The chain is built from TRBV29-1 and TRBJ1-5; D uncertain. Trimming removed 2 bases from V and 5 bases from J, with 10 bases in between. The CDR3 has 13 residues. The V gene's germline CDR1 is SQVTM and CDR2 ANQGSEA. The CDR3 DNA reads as TGCAGCGTTGAATATTCCCGGGATCAGCCCCAGCATTTT. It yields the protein CSVEYSRDQPQHF.

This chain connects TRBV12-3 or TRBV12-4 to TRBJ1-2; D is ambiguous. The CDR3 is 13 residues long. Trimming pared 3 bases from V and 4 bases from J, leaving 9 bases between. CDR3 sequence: CASSFPSSYGYTF. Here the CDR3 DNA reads TGTGCCAGCAGTTTTCCCTCTTCCTATGGCTACACCTTC.

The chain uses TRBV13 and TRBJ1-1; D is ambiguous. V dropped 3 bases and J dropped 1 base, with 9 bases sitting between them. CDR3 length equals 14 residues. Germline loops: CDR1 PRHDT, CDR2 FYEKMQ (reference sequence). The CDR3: CASSFAYKNTEAFF. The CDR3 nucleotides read TGTGCCAGCAGCTTCGCTTACAAGAACACTGAAGCTTTCTTT.

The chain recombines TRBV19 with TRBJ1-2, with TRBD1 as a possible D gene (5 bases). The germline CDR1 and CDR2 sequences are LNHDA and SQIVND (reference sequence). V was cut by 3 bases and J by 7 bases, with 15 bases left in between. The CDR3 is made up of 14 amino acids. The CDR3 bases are TGTGCCAGTAGTATGCTGGCAGGGCAGAGTGGCTACACCTTC. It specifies CASSMLAGQSGYTF.

The CDR3 DNA sequence: TGCGCCAGCAGCCAACCCGCGGGACAGACGAACACCGGGGAGCTGTTTTTT. Protein sequence: CASSQPAGQTNTGELFF. The chain uses TRBV4-1 and TRBJ2-2; D perhaps matches TRBD1 (7 bases). The CDR3 has 17 amino acids. From germline, CDR1 is MGHRA and CDR2 YSYEKL. Trimming left V 2 bases short and J 0 bases short, with 13 bases between.

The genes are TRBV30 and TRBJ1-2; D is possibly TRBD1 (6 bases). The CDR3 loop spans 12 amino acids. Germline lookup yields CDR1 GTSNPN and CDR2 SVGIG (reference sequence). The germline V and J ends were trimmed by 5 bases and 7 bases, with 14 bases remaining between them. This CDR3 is CAWSPGAGGYTF. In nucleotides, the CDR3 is TGTGCCTGGTCTCCAGGGGCGGGTGGCTACACCTTC.

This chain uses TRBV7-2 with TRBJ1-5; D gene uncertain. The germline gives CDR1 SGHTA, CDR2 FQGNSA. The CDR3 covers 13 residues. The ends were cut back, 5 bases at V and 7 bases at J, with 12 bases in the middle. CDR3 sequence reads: CASSPGEGQPQHF. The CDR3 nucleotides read TGTGCCAGCAGCCCCGGGGAAGGACAGCCCCAGCATTTT.

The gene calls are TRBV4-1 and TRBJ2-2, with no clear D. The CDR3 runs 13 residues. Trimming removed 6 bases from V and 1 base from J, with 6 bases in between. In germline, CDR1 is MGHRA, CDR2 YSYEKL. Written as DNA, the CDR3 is TGCGCCAGCAGGCTAGGGAACACCGGGGAGCTGTTTTTT. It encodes CASRLGNTGELFF.

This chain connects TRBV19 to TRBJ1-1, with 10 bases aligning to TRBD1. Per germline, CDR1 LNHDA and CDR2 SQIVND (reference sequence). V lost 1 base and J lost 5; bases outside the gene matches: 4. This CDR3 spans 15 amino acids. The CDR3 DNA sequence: TGTGCCAGTAGTATAGGGACAGGGGGAAAGACTGAAGCTTTCTTT. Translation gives CASSIGTGGKTEAFF.

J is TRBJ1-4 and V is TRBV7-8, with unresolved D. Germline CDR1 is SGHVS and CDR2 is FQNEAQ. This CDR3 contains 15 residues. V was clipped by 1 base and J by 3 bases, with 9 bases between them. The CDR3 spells CASSLESRSNEKLFF. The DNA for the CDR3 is TGTGCCAGCAGCTTAGAATCGCGGTCTAATGAAAAACTGTTTTTT.

CDR3 in amino acids: CASSQETGRGSDTQYF. CDR3 coding DNA: TGTGCCAGCAGCCAAGAAACGGGAAGAGGATCAGATACGCAGTATTTT. The rearrangement uses TRBV4-2 and TRBJ2-3, with a tentative D call TRBD2 (5 bases). Trimming left V 0 bases short and J 4 bases short, with 14 bases between. CDR1 is LGHNA and CDR2 is YNFKEQ in the germline V gene. The CDR3 extends over 16 amino acids.

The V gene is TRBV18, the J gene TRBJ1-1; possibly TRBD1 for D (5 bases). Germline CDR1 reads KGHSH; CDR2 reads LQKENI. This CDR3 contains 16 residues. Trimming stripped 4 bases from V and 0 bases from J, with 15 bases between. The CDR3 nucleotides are TGTGCCAGCTCACAAACCAGGGCGGAAGTGAACACTGAAGCTTTCTTT. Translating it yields CASSQTRAEVNTEAFF. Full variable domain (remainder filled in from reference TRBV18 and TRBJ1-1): NAGVMQNPRHLVRRRGQEARLRCSPMKGHSHVYWYRQLPEEGLKFMVYLQKENIIDESGMPKERFSAEFPKEGPSILRIQQVVRGDSAAYFCASSQTRAEVNTEAFFGQGTRLTVV.